These T cell receptor beta chains were read from a single sample in a study of blood T cell repertoires in COVID-19. Here immunoSEQ multiplex PCR was the method, and the copy in TCRdb shows in-frame clones only, minus some. This table has tens of thousands of clones, 88% appearing once. The specimen sequenced was peripheral blood. These receptors were collected from a man aged 50-60 years with acute or convalescent COVID-19. CDR3s include the opening cysteine and the closing phenylalanine or tryptophan. The D gene is left open where the match is weak. Not all rows give a size; the values are once, few, many and, for expanded clones, a class.

J gene,V gene,clone size,D gene,CDR3 DNA,CDR3 protein
TRBJ2-1,TRBV14,-,TRBD1,TGTGCCAGCAGTCGACAGGGGGCCGAGCAGTTCTTC,CASSRQGAEQFF
TRBJ2-1,TRBV7-2,-,-,TGTGCCAGCAGCCCAAAAGGGGGCTACAATGAGCAGTTCTTC,CASSPKGGYNEQFF
TRBJ2-7,TRBV3-1/TRBV3-2,-,-,TGTGCCAGCAGCCAAACGGGGAGGACCTACGAGCAGTACTTC,CASSQTGRTYEQYF
TRBJ1-1,TRBV7-9,-,-,TGTGCCAGCAGCCAGTGGGAGGGAAACACTGAAGCTTTCTTT,CASSQWEGNTEAFF
TRBJ2-3,TRBV10-1,once,TRBD2,TGCGCCAGCAGTGAGTCTGAGCGGGGAGGTGATACGCAGTATTTT,CASSESERGGDTQYF
TRBJ1-1,TRBV19,-,-,TGTGCCAGTCACCCAAACAGGGTGCGAATGAACACTGAAGCTTTCTTT,CASHPNRVRMNTEAFF
TRBJ2-2,TRBV18,-,TRBD1,TGTGCCAGCTCACCAGGGACAGAAAGTACCGGGGAGCTGTTTTTT,CASSPGTESTGELFF
TRBJ1-5,TRBV6-2/TRBV6-3,many,-,TGTGCCAGCAGTCTACTGGAGACTCGAAAAAATTATAGCAATCAGCCCCAGCATTTT,CASSLLETRKNYSNQPQHF
TRBJ1-2,TRBV9,-,-,TGTGCCAGCAGCGGATATTCGGGACACCTTAACTATGGCTACACCTTC,CASSGYSGHLNYGYTF
TRBJ1-1,TRBV5-1,-,-,TGCGCCAGCAGTGAATCTACACCCGACATGAACACTGAAGCTTTCTTT,CASSESTPDMNTEAFF
TRBJ1-2,TRBV21-1,-,-,TGTGCCAGCAGCTCCCCCAGGGTAAACTATGGCTACACCTTC,CASSSPRVNYGYTF
TRBJ1-3,TRBV29-1,few,TRBD1,TGCAGCGCTTCAAGGGACAGCTCTGGAAACACCATATATTTT,CSASRDSSGNTIYF
TRBJ1-1,TRBV19,few,-,TGTGCCAGTACCCCCGGGGGGGCCCGGTATAACACTGAAGCTTTCTTT,CASTPGGARYNTEAFF
TRBJ1-1,TRBV5-4,-,-,TGTGCCAGCAGCTTGGCCAGGGCGAACACTGAAGCTTTCTTT,CASSLARANTEAFF
TRBJ2-3,TRBV5-1,-,-,TGCGCCAGCAGCTTGGCAACAGCTAGCACAGATACGCAGTATTTT,CASSLATASTDTQYF
TRBJ2-3,TRBV15,-,TRBD2,TGTGCCACCAGCTCAATTAGCGGGGGAGGGACAGATACGCAGTATTTT,CATSSISGGGTDTQYF
TRBJ2-7,TRBV7-9,-,TRBD1,TGTGCCAGCAGCGCGACAGGGGGCAAATACGAGCAGTACTTC,CASSATGGKYEQYF
TRBJ2-7,TRBV9,-,TRBD1,TGTGCCAGCAGCGTAGGGGACAGAACCTACGAGCAGTACTTC,CASSVGDRTYEQYF
TRBJ2-3,TRBV5-1,-,-,TGCGCCAGCAGCCCCCTTGGCAGTGACACAGATACGCAGTATTTT,CASSPLGSDTDTQYF
TRBJ2-1,TRBV21-1,-,-,TGTGCCAGCAGCGTACCCCGAATCCCGCTAGCGGCGAGGGGTGAGCAGTTCTTC,CASSVPRIPLAARGEQFF
TRBJ1-2,TRBV5-4,-,-,TGTGCCAGCAGCTGGAAGACAGATTCTCAAGGCTACACCTTC,CASSWKTDSQGYTF
TRBJ2-7,TRBV5-1,-,-,TGCGCCAGCAGGGCGGGTAACTACGAGCAGTACTTC,CASRAGNYEQYF
TRBJ2-7,TRBV19,-,TRBD1,TGTGCCAGTAGTAAGAACCCGGGACAGGGAACGACCTACGAGCAGTACTTC,CASSKNPGQGTTYEQYF
TRBJ2-1,TRBV4-1,once,-,TGCGCCAGCAGCCAAGTAGGTGGGGGCCAACGGAATGAGCAGTTCTTC,CASSQVGGGQRNEQFF
TRBJ1-4,TRBV4-2,-,TRBD1,TGTGCCAGCAGCCAAAGCCCAAGGGGGCAGGCTAATGAAAAACTGTTTTTT,CASSQSPRGQANEKLFF
TRBJ1-2,TRBV5-1,-,-,TGCGCCAGCAGCAGATCGGGACATCCTAACTATGGCTACACCTTC,CASSRSGHPNYGYTF
TRBJ1-5,TRBV10-3,-,-,TGTGCCATCAGTGAGTCGACAAGCAATCAGCCCCAGCATTTT,CAISESTSNQPQHF
TRBJ1-2,TRBV11-2,-,TRBD1,TGTGCCAGCAGCTATCTACAGGGGGACTATGGCTACACCTTC,CASSYLQGDYGYTF
TRBJ2-2,TRBV4-2,-,TRBD1,TGTGCCAGCAGCCAAGATACAGGGGGAGATAACACCGGGGAGCTGTTTTTT,CASSQDTGGDNTGELFF
TRBJ2-1,TRBV7-2,-,TRBD2,TGTGCCAGCAGCATCGGCGGGGGGGCCTACAATGAGCAGTTCTTC,CASSIGGGAYNEQFF
TRBJ2-3,TRBV4-2,-,-,TGTGCCAGCAGCCAAGATTTGGCGGGGGCATATATCACAGATACGCAGTATTTT,CASSQDLAGAYITDTQYF
TRBJ1-4,TRBV9,-,TRBD1,TGTGCCAGCAGCACCGACAGGGAACGTACTAATGAAAAACTGTTTTTT,CASSTDRERTNEKLFF
TRBJ2-7,TRBV5-1,-,-,TGCGCCAGCAGCAAGACCGGGTCCCGCTACGAGCAGTACTTC,CASSKTGSRYEQYF
TRBJ1-4,TRBV6-5,-,-,TGTGCCAGCAGCAGAAGCGGGGGGGATGAAAAACTGTTTTTT,CASSRSGGDEKLFF
TRBJ2-2,TRBV2,-,TRBD1,TGTGCCAGCAGTAGGACAGGTGGGGTGACCGGGGAGCTGTTTTTT,CASSRTGGVTGELFF
TRBJ1-2,TRBV5-4,-,TRBD1,TGTGCCAGCAGCTCCCCGGGACAGGCGTTCTATGGCTACACCTTC,CASSSPGQAFYGYTF
TRBJ2-7,TRBV13,-,-,TGTGCCAGCAGCAAACACAGTACAGGGATGTACGAGCAGTACTTC,CASSKHSTGMYEQYF
TRBJ1-1,TRBV3-1/TRBV3-2,-,-,TGTGCCAGCAGCCAAGACAGGACTTGGTACACTGAAGCTTTCTTT,CASSQDRTWYTEAFF
TRBJ2-3,TRBV19,-,TRBD1,TGTGCCAGTAGTATAGGGCAGGGGGTCACAGATACGCAGTATTTT,CASSIGQGVTDTQYF
TRBJ2-7,TRBV5-4,-,TRBD2,TGTGCCAGCAGCTCCTTTGAGCGGGGGGGCTACGAGCAGTACTTC,CASSSFERGGYEQYF
TRBJ2-3,TRBV5-1,-,TRBD1,TGCGCCAGCAGCTTGTGGGACAGCTACACAGATACGCAGTATTTT,CASSLWDSYTDTQYF
TRBJ1-1,TRBV12-5,-,-,TGTGCTAGTGAGGGACACCTAAACACTGAAGCTTTCTTT,CASEGHLNTEAFF
TRBJ2-4,TRBV18,-,TRBD1,TGTGCCAGCTCACCTGGGACAGCTGACAACATTCAGTACTTC,CASSPGTADNIQYF
TRBJ1-2,TRBV5-1,-,-,TGCGCCAGCAGCTTGGACGGGAACTATGGCTACACCTTC,CASSLDGNYGYTF
TRBJ1-5,TRBV5-1,-,-,TGCGCCAGCAGCTTGGGGCCAGGGGTTGGCAATCAGCCCCAGCATTTT,CASSLGPGVGNQPQHF
TRBJ2-2,TRBV19,-,TRBD2,TGTGCCAGTAGTAGGGGACTAGCGGGGGGATGGGTAGGCACCGGGGAGCTGTTTTTT,CASSRGLAGGWVGTGELFF
TRBJ2-7,TRBV7-8,-,-,TGTGCCAGCAGCGGCCGAGGGGGGGGTGATTCCTACGAGCAGTACTTC,CASSGRGGGDSYEQYF
TRBJ1-1,TRBV3-1/TRBV3-2,-,TRBD1,TGTGCCAGCAGCCAAGCAGGGGGTAGCACTGAAGCTTTCTTT,CASSQAGGSTEAFF
TRBJ2-5,TRBV15,once,-,TGTGCCACCAGCAGAGATCGCGCGCCGGAAGAGACCCAGTACTTC,CATSRDRAPEETQYF
TRBJ1-5,TRBV18,-,TRBD1,TGTGCCAGCTCCTTGGGACAGATCCAAAAGCCCCAGCATTTT,CASSLGQIQKPQHF
TRBJ2-7,TRBV7-6,-,TRBD1,TGTGCCAGCGCTCTGGGACAGGATGCCTACGAGCAGTACTTC,CASALGQDAYEQYF
TRBJ2-1,TRBV12-5,once,-,TGTGCTAGTGGTTTGGTATTGGGGCATGAGCAGTTCTTC,CASGLVLGHEQFF
TRBJ1-6,TRBV9,-,-,TGTGCCAGCAGCGCGGGAGGGGAACGGATTAATTCACCCCTCCACTTT,CASSAGGERINSPLHF